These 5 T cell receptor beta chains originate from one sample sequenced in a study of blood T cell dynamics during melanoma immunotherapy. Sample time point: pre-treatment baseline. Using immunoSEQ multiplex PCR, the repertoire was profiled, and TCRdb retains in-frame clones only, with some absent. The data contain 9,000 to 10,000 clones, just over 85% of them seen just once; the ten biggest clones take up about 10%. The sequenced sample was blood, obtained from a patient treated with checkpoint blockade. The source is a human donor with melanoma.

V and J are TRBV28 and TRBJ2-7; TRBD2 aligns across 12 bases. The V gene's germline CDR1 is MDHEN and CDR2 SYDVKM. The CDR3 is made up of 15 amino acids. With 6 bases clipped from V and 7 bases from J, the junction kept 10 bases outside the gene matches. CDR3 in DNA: TGTGCCAGCAGCTATGGACTAGCGGGGCGGGGTGAGCAGTACTTC. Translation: CASSYGLAGRGEQYF.

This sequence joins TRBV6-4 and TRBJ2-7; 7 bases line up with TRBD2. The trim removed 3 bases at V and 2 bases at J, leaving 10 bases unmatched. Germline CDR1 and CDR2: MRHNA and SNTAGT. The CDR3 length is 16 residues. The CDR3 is CASSEEGGTPTYEQYF. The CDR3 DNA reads TGTGCCAGCAGTGAAGAGGGAGGGACCCCTACCTACGAGCAGTACTTC.

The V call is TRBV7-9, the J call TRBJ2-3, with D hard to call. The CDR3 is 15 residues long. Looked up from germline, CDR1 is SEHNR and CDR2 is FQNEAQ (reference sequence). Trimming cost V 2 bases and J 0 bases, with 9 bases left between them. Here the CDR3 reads CASSLLQTSTDTQYF. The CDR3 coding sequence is TGTGCCAGCAGCTTATTGCAGACTAGCACAGATACGCAGTATTTT.

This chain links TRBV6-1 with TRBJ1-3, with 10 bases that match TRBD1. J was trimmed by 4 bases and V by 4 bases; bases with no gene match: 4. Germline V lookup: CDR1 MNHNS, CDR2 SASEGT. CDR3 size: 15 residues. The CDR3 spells CASSVDRGLGNTIYF. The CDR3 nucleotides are TGTGCCAGCAGTGTTGACAGGGGGCTCGGAAACACCATATATTTT.

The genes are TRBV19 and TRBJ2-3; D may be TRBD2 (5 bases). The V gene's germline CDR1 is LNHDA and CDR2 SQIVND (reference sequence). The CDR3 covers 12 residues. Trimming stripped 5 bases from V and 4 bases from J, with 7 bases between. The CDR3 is CASSPGSDTQYF. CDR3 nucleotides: TGTGCCAGTAGTCCGGGGTCAGATACGCAGTATTTT.